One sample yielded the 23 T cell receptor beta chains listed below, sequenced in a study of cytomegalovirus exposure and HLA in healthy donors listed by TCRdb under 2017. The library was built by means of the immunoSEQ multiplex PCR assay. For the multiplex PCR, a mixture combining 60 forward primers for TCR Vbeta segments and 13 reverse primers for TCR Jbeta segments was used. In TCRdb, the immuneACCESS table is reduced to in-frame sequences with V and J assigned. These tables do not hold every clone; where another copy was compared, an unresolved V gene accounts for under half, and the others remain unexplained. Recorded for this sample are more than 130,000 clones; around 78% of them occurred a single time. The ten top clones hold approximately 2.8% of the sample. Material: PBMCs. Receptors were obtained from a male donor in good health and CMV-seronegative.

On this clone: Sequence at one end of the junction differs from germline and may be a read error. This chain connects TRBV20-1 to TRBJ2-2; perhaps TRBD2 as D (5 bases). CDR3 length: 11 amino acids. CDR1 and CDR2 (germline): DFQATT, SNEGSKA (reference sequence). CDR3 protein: CSVGESGELFF. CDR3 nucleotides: TGTTCCGTCGGGGAGAGCGGGGAGCTGTTTTTT.

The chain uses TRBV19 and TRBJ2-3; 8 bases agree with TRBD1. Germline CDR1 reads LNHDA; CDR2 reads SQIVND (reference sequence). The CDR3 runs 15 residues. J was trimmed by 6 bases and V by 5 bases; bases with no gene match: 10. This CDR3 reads CASSADRDLWDTQYF. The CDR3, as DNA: TGTGCCAGTAGTGCGGACAGGGACCTTTGGGATACGCAGTATTTT.

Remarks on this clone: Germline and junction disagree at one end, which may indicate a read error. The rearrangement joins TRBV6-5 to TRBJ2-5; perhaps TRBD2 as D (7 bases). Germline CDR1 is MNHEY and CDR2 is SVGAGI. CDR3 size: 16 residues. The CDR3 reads CACSYTLFGGPETQYF. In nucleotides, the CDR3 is TGTGCCTGCAGTTACACCCTTTTCGGGGGGCCAGAGACCCAGTACTTC.

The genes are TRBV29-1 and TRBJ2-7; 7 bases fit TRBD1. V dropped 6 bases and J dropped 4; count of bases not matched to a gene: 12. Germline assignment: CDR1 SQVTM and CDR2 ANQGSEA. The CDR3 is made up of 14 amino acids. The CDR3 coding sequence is TGCAGCGTCGGAAGGACAGGAACCCTTTACGAGCAGTACTTC. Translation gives CSVGRTGTLYEQYF.

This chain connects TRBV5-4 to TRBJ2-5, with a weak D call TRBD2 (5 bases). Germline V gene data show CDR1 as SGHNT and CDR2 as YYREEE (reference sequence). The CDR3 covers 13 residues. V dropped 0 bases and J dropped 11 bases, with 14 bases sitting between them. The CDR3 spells CASSLGLPRKQYF. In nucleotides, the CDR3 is TGTGCCAGCAGCTTGGGACTACCTCGAAAGCAGTACTTC.

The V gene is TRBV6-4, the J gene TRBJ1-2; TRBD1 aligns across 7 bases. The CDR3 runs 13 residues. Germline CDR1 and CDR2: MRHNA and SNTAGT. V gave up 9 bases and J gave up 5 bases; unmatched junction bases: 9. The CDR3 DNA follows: TGTGCCAGTCTTCAAACAGGGGAATATGGCTACACCTTC. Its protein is CASLQTGEYGYTF.

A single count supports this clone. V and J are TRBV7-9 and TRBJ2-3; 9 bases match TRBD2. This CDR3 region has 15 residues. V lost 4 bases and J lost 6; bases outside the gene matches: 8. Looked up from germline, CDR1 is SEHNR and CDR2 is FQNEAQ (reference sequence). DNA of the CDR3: TGTGCCAGCAGCTCCACTAGCGGGTATGGTGATACGCAGTATTTT. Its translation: CASSSTSGYGDTQYF. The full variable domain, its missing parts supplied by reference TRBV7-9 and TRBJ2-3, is DTGVSQNPRHKITKRGQNVTFRCDPISEHNRLYWYRQTLGQGPEFLTYFQNEAQLEKSRLLSDRFSAERPKGSFSTLEIQRTEQGDSAMYLCASSSTSGYGDTQYFGPGTRLTVL.

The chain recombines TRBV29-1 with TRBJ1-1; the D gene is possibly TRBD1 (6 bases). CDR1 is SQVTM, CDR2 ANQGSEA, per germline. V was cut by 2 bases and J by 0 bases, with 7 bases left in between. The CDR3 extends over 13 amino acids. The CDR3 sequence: CSVEQGMNTEAFF. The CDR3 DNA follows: TGCAGCGTTGAACAGGGGATGAACACTGAAGCTTTCTTT.

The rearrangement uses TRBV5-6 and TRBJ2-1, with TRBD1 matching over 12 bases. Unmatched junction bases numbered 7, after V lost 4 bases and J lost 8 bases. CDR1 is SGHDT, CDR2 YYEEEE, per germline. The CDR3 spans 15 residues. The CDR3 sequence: CASSKGGQGAHEQFF. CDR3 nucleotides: TGTGCCAGCAGCAAGGGGGGACAGGGGGCCCATGAGCAGTTCTTC.

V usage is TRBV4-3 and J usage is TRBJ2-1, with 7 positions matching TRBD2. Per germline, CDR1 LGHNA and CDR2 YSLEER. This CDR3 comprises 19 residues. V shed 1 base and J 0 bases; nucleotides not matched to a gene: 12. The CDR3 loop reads CASSQVLARARSSYNEQFF. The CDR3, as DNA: TGCGCCAGCAGCCAAGTACTAGCGCGGGCCCGGAGCTCCTACAATGAGCAGTTCTTC.

In DNA, the CDR3 is TGTGCCAGCAGCCGGGACAGGTCCTACGAGCAGTACTTC. It translates to CASSRDRSYEQYF. This chain connects TRBV2 to TRBJ2-7; the match to TRBD1 covers 8 bases. The CDR3 consists of 13 residues. CDR1 is SNHLY and CDR2 is FYNNEI in the germline V gene. V gave up 6 bases and J gave up 1 base; unmatched junction bases: 2.

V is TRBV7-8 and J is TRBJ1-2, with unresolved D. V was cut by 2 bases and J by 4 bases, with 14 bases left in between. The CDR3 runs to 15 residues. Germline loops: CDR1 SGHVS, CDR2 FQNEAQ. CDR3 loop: CASSLSPEYPYGYTF. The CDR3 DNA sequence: TGTGCCAGCAGCTTAAGCCCGGAGTACCCCTATGGCTACACCTTC.

The CDR3 here is CASSIAGGESYEQYF. The CDR3 coding sequence is TGTGCCAGTAGTATAGCTGGCGGGGAATCCTACGAGCAGTACTTC. V usage is TRBV19 and J usage is TRBJ2-7; D is perhaps TRBD2 (6 bases). The CDR3 sequence is 15 residues long. The V and J ends lost 1 base and 1 base respectively, with 11 bases between them. Germline-derived CDR1 and CDR2 are LNHDA and SQIVND (reference sequence).

The CDR3 DNA reads TGTGCCAGCAGTGGTGGGGCGCGGGGCACTGAAGCTTTCTTT. Its translation is CASSGGARGTEAFF. The rearrangement links TRBV25-1 to TRBJ1-1; a weak D match, TRBD1 (5 bases). There are 14 residues in the CDR3. Germline V lookup: CDR1 MGHDK, CDR2 SYGVNS. Trimming shortened V by 4 bases and J by 4 bases, and 13 bases separated the two germline ends.

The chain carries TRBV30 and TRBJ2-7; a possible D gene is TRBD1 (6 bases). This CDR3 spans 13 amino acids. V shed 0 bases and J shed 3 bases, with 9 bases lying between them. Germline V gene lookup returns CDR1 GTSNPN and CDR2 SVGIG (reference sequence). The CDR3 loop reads CAWSVRGFYEQYF. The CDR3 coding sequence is TGTGCCTGGAGTGTAAGGGGGTTCTACGAGCAGTACTTC.

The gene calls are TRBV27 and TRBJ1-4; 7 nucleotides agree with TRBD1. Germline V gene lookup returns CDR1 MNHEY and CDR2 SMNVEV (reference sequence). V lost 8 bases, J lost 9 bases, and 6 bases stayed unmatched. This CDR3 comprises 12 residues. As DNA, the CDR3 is TGTGCCAGCTCGCGGACAGGCCAAAAACTGTTTTTT. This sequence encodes CASSRTGQKLFF.

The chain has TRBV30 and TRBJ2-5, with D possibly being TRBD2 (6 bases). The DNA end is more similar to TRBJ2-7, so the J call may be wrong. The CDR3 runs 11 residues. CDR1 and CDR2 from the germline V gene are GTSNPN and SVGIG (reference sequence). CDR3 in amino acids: CAWDWDSEQYF. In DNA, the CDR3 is TGTGCCTGGGACTGGGACTCCGAGCAGTACTTC.

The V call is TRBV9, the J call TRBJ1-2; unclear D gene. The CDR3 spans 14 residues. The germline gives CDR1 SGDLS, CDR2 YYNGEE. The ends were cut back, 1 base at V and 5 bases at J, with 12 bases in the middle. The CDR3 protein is CASSVIGGGYGYTF. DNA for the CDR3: TGTGCCAGCAGCGTAATCGGAGGAGGATATGGCTACACCTTC.

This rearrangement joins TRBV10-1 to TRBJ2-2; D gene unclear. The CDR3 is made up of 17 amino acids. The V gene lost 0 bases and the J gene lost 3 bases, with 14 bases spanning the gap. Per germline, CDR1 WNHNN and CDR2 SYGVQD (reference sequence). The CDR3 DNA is TGCGCCAGCAGTGAGTCAAGTTCCGAGTTACACACCGGGGAGCTGTTTTTT. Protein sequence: CASSESSSELHTGELFF.

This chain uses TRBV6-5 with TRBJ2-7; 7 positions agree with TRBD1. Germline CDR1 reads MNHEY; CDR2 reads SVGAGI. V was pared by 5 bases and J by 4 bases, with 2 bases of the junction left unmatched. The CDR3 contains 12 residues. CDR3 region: CASSARGYEQYF. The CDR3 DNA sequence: TGTGCCAGCAGTGCCAGGGGGTACGAGCAGTACTTC.

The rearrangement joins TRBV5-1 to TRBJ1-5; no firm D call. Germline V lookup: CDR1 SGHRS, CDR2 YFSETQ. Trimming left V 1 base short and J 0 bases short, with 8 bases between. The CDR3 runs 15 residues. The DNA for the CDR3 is TGCGCCAGCAGCTTGTCAGAATATAGCAATCAGCCCCAGCATTTT. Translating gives CASSLSEYSNQPQHF.

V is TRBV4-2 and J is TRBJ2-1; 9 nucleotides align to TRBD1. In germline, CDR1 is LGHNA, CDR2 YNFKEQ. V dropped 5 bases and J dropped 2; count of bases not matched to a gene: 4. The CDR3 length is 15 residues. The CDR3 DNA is TGTGCCAGCAGCGGGCGGGACAGGGCCTACAATGAGCAGTTCTTC. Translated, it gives CASSGRDRAYNEQFF.

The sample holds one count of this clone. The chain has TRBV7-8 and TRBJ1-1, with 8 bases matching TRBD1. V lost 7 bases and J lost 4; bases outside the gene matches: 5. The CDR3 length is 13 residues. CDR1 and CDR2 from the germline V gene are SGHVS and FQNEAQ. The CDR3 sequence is CASMLDRGTEAFF. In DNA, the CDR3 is TGTGCCAGCATGCTAGACAGGGGCACTGAAGCTTTCTTT.